These 15 T cell receptor beta chains share one sample of origin, sequenced in a study of breast tumors, draining lymph nodes, adjacent tissues. TCRdb processed the multiplex PCR reads anew with MiXCR; each CDR3 protein has one entry. The sample includes around 130,000 distinct CDR3 sequences, about 20% of them seen just once. Samples came from axillary lymph nodes draining the breast cancer. Material: axillary lymph node tissue. All receptors derive from a female donor with breast cancer. Some clones in this sample may be carry-over from other donors' samples.

This clonotype has just one count. The V and J genes are TRBV27 and TRBJ2-1, with 7 bases aligning to TRBD1. Trimming took 5 bases from V and 8 from J; bases not matched to a gene: 6. This CDR3 is 13 amino acids long. The germline gives CDR1 MNHEY, CDR2 SMNVEV (reference sequence). CDR3: CASSPHTGDEQFF. CDR3 nucleotides: TGTGCCAGCAGTCCCCATACAGGGGATGAGCAGTTCTTC.

The table lists this clonotype with a few counts. A much bigger clone sits one base away, suggesting this may be a read error. The gene calls are TRBV19 and TRBJ2-1; no definite D call. This CDR3 comprises 13 residues. The germline V gene encodes CDR1 LNHDA and CDR2 SQIVND (reference sequence). Here the CDR3 DNA reads TGTGCCAGTAGTCCCCACCCCTACAATGAGCAGCTCTTC. Its protein product is CASSPHPYNEQLF. The entire variable domain, with the rest obtained from reference TRBV19 and TRBJ2-1, is as follows: DGGITQSPKYLFRKEGQNVTLSCEQNLNHDAMYWYRQDPGQGLRLIYYSQIVNDFQKGDIAEGYSVSREKKESFPLTVTSAQKNPTAFYLCASSPHPYNEQLFGPGTRLTVL.

This clonotype has a count of ten or more. The genes are TRBV7-9 and TRBJ2-5; D is uncertain. V lost 5 bases, J lost 3 bases, and 7 bases lay in between. The germline CDR1 and CDR2 sequences are SEHNR and FQNEAQ (reference sequence). The CDR3 sequence is 12 residues long. The CDR3 coding sequence is TGTGCCAGCAGCCGAAACAAAGAGACCCAGTACTTC. Its protein product is CASSRNKETQYF.

On this clonotype itself: A much larger clone lies a single base off, so this may be a read error. The chain employs TRBV6-5 and TRBJ1-6; D is unresolved. V was cut by 3 bases and J by 10 bases, with 13 bases left in between. CDR1 is MNHEY, CDR2 SVGAGI, per germline. CDR3 length: 14 amino acids. CDR3 sequence reads: CASSYFQVQSPLHF. CDR3 bases: TGTGCCAGCAGTTATTTCCAGGTCCAATCACCCCTCCACTTT.

This clonotype came up many times. The V and J genes are TRBV4-2 and TRBJ1-3; a possible D gene is TRBD1 (6 bases). Trimming stripped 3 bases from V and 4 bases from J, with 16 bases between. The CDR3 runs 16 residues. CDR1 LGHNA and CDR2 YNFKEQ come from the germline V gene. The CDR3 nucleotides read TGTGCCAGCAGCCACTCGGACAGTTTGGCGGGAAACACCATATATTTT. Translated, it gives CASSHSDSLAGNTIYF.

This clonotype appeared many times. This chain uses TRBV5-1 with TRBJ1-2; D perhaps matches TRBD1 (6 bases). The germline CDR1 and CDR2 sequences are SGHRS and YFSETQ. The germline V and J ends were trimmed by 0 bases and 4 bases, with 22 bases remaining between them. CDR3 size: 18 residues. DNA of the CDR3: TGCGCCAGCAGCTTGGCCACCTCTGGGGGCACTGTGAGCTATGGCTACACCTTC. This sequence encodes CASSLATSGGTVSYGYTF.

This clonotype was seen at least ten times. The chain employs TRBV6-5 and TRBJ1-2; 12 bases align to TRBD1. CDR3 length: 14 residues. V lost 4 bases, J lost 8 bases, and 5 bases stayed unmatched. Per germline, CDR1 MNHEY and CDR2 SVGAGI. The CDR3 spells CASSSGQGARGYTF. As DNA, the CDR3 is TGTGCCAGCAGTTCGGGACAGGGGGCGCGCGGCTACACCTTC.

This clonotype was counted many times. J is TRBJ2-5 and V is TRBV20-1; no clear D gene. Trimming removed 3 bases at V and 0 bases at J, with 5 bases between. This CDR3 has 12 residues. Germline CDR1 reads DFQATT; CDR2 reads SNEGSKA (reference sequence). The CDR3 DNA follows: TGCAGTGCTAGCAATAACCAAGAGACCCAGTACTTC. Amino acid sequence: CSASNNQETQYF.

This clonotype was seen repeatedly, ten times or more. The chain has TRBV7-9 and TRBJ2-1; 14 nucleotides match TRBD2. J was trimmed by 6 bases and V by 3 bases; bases with no gene match: 10. CDR1 is SEHNR and CDR2 is FQNEAQ in the germline V gene (reference sequence). The length of the CDR3 is 18 residues. The CDR3 loop is CASSFGLAGGGWVNEQFF. Written as DNA, the CDR3 is TGTGCCAGCAGCTTCGGACTAGCGGGAGGTGGGTGGGTCAATGAGCAGTTCTTC.

The V gene is TRBV28, the J gene TRBJ1-2; TRBD1 matches at 11 bases. The CDR3 runs to 17 residues. CDR1 is MDHEN, CDR2 SYDVKM, per germline. V shed 5 bases and J 0 bases; nucleotides not matched to a gene: 8. CDR3 nucleotides: TGTGCCAGCAGTACCTCCCCGGGACAGGGGGCTAACTATGGCTACACCTTC. It specifies CASSTSPGQGANYGYTF.

This clonotype was recorded at least ten times. The chain has TRBV6-5 and TRBJ2-1, with TRBD2 as a possible D gene (6 bases). The CDR3 contains 15 residues. Trimming stripped 2 bases from V and 2 bases from J, with 10 bases between. In germline, CDR1 is MNHEY, CDR2 SVGAGI. The CDR3 nucleotides are TGTGCCAGCAGTTACGGAGGGTCCCCCTACAATGAGCAGTTCTTC. Translated: CASSYGGSPYNEQFF.

A word on this clonotype: This sequence may be a read error, since a much larger clone differs from it by one base. V usage is TRBV9 and J usage is TRBJ2-3, with D uncertain. The CDR3 extends over 12 amino acids. CDR1 is SGDLS, CDR2 YYNGEE, per germline. CDR3 region: CASGVVQDTQYF. CDR3 nucleotide sequence: TGTGCCAGCGGCGTAGTTCAGGATACGCAGTATTTT.

The rearrangement links TRBV7-8 to TRBJ2-7; TRBD2 matches at 13 bases. J lost 6 bases, V lost 7 bases, and 18 bases had no gene match. CDR3 length: 18 residues. Germline assignment: CDR1 SGHVS and CDR2 FQNEAQ. In DNA, the CDR3 is TGTGCCAGCATATCCCAGACCCGGACTAGCGGGAGTTCATCCGAGCAGTACTTC. The encoded protein is CASISQTRTSGSSSEQYF.

This chain uses TRBV5-1 with TRBJ1-1; D gene ambiguous. Looked up from germline, CDR1 is SGHRS and CDR2 is YFSETQ. This CDR3 contains 14 residues. Trimming left V 1 base short and J 4 bases short, with 11 bases between. This chain's CDR3 is CASSLLLGSTEAFF. CDR3 coding DNA: TGCGCCAGCAGCTTGTTGCTGGGGTCCACTGAAGCTTTCTTT.

This clonotype appeared many times. V and J are TRBV20-1 and TRBJ2-1; unclear D gene. The CDR3 spans 13 residues. CDR1 and CDR2 (germline): DFQATT, SNEGSKA (reference sequence). V lost 5 bases, J lost 0 bases, and 8 bases lay in between. DNA of the CDR3: TGCAGTGCTCGACGGAGCTCCTACAATGAGCAGTTCTTC. Its protein is CSARRSSYNEQFF.